Sequencing of this TCR beta chain was carried out in a study of shared clonotypes between healthy human individuals. Study observations and caveats: Non-shared clonotypes had lower generation probabilities than clonotypes shared by all four sorted-subset donors.

Naive CD8 cells comprised CD45RO-negative, CCR7-positively selected cells, excluding terminally differentiated effector memory CD45RA+ cells. Within Nashville, Tennessee resided all donors, each a Caucasian adult. For this clone: Antigen unknown. This sample also contains other DNA sequences that code for the same CDR3.

CDR1 and CDR2 (germline): MDHEN, SYDVKM. The CDR3 covers 15 residues. V shed 5 bases and J 0 bases; nucleotides not matched to a gene: 3. Replicate PCRs run on sorted subsets employed approximately 0.2 ug DNA, approximately 30,000 T cell genomes. The method was immunoSEQ multiplex PCR; TCRdb's version includes in-frame clones alone and lacks a portion of them. Of about 590,000 clones listed, about 95% are singletons. What was sequenced was naive CD8+ T cells sorted from blood. This chain links TRBV28 with TRBJ2-7; 11 bases map to TRBD1. The clonotype was recovered from a woman in her 30s in good health. CDR3 protein: CASSLGTGGSYEQYF. DNA of the CDR3: TGTGCCAGCAGTCTCGGGACAGGGGGCTCCTACGAGCAGTACTTC.